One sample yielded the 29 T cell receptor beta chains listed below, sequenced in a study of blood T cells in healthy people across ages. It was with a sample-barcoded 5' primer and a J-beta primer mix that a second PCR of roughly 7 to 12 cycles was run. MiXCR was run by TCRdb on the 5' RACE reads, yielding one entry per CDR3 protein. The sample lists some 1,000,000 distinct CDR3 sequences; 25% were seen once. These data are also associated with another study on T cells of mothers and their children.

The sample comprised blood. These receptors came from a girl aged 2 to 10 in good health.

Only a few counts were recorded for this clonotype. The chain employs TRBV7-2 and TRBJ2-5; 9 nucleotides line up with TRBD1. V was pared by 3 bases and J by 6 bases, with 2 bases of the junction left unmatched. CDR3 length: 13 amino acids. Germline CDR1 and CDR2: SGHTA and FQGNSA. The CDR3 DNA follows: TGTGCCAGCAGCTTGGACAGGGGACAGACCCAGTACTTC. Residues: CASSLDRGQTQYF.

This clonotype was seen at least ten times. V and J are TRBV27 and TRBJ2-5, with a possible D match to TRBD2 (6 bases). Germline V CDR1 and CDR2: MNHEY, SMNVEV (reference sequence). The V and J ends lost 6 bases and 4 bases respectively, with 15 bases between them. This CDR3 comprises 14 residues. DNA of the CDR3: TGTGCCAGCAGACCGCTGGGGGGTGGAGAGACCCAGTACTTC. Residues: CASRPLGGGETQYF.

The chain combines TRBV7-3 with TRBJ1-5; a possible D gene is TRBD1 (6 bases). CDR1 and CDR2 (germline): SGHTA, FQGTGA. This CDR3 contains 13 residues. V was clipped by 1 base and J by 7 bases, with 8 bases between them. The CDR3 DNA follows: TGTGCCAGCAGCTTAAGTCAGGGGCAGCCCCAGCATTTT. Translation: CASSLSQGQPQHF.

As DNA, the CDR3 is TGCAGTGGCGAGGGACGGAACTCCTACGAGCAGTACTTC. It encodes CSGEGRNSYEQYF. The chain joins TRBV20-1 to TRBJ2-7, with D perhaps matching TRBD1 or TRBD2 (5 bases each). Germline values: CDR1 DFQATT, CDR2 SNEGSKA (reference sequence). This CDR3 is 13 amino acids long. Deletions cut 7 bases from V and 0 bases from J, with 13 bases between.

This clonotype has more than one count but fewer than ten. The CDR3: CASSYSLAGGRETQYF. The CDR3 bases are TGTGCCAGCAGTTACTCGCTAGCGGGGGGAAGAGAGACCCAGTACTTC. The chain joins TRBV6-5 to TRBJ2-5, with TRBD2 identical over 11 bases. CDR3 length: 16 residues. J lost 4 bases, V lost 0 bases, and 4 bases had no gene match. CDR1 MNHEY and CDR2 SVGAGI come from the germline V gene.

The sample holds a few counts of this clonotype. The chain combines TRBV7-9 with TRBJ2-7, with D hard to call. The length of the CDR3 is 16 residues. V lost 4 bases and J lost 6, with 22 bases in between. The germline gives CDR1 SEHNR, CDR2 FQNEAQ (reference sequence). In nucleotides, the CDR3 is TGTGCCAGCAGCTCCCTAATTGACCTACGGCCTGGCGAGCAGTACTTC. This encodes CASSSLIDLRPGEQYF.

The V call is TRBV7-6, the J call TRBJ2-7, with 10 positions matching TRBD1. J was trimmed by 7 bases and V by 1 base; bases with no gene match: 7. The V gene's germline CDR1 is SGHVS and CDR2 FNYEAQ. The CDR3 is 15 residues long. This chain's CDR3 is CASSLGRQGAREQYF. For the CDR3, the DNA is TGTGCCAGCAGCTTAGGGAGACAGGGGGCGCGGGAGCAGTACTTC.

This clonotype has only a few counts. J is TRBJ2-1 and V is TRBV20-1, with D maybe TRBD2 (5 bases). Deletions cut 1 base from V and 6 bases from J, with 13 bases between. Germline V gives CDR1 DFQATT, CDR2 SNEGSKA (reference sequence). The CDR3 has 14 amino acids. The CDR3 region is CSARASGNINEQFF. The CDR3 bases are TGCAGTGCTAGAGCGAGCGGTAATATCAATGAGCAGTTCTTC.

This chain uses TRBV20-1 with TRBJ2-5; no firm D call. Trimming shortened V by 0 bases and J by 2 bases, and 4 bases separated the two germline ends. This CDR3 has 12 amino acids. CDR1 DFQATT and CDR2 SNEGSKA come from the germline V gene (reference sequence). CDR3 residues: CSARESQETQYF. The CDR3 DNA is TGCAGTGCTAGAGAGAGTCAAGAGACCCAGTACTTC.

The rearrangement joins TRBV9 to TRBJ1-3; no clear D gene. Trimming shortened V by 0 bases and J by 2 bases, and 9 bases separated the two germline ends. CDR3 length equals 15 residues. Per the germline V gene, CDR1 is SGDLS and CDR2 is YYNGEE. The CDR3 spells CASSVERGPGNTIYF. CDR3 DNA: TGTGCCAGCAGCGTAGAACGAGGGCCTGGAAACACCATATATTTT.

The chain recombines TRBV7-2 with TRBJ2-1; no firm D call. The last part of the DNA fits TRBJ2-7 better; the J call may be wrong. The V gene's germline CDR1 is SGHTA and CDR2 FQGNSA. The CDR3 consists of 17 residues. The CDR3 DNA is TGTGCCAGCAGCCGTCCGATTGACAACGGAGACCTCTACGAGCAGTACTTC. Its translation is CASSRPIDNGDLYEQYF.

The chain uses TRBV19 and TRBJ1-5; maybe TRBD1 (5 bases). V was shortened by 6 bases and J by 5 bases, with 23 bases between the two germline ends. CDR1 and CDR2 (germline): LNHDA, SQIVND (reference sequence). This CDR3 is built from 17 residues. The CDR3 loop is CASRKWGWQGLDQPQHF. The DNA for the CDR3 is TGTGCCAGTAGAAAATGGGGGTGGCAGGGATTGGATCAGCCCCAGCATTTT.

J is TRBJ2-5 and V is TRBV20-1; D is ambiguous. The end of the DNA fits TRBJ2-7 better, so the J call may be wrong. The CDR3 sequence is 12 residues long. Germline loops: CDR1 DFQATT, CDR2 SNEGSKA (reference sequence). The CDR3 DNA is TGCAGTGCTAGAGATCACTTCTACGAGCAGTACTTC. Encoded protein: CSARDHFYEQYF.

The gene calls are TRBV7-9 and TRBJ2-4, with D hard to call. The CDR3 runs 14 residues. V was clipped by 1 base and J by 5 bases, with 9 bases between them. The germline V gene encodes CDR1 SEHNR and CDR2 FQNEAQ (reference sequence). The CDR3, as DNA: TGTGCCAGCAGCTTAGAGGGATTTCAAAACATTCAGTACTTC. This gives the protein CASSLEGFQNIQYF.

DNA of the CDR3: TGTGCCAGCAGCTTACTTGGGCCAGGCATTCTAATCGAGCAGTACTTC. It yields the protein CASSLLGPGILIEQYF. This chain links TRBV7-6 with TRBJ2-7, with no clear D. The CDR3 totals 16 residues. Germline values: CDR1 SGHVS, CDR2 FNYEAQ. V lost 2 bases and J 6 bases, leaving 20 bases between the germline ends.

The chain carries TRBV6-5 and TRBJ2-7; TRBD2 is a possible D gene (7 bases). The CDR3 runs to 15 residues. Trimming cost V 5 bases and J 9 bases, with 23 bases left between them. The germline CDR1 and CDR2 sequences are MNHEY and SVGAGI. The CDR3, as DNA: TGTGCCAGCAGTCCGGGGGGCGGAAACACGGGCGGGCAGTACTTC. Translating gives CASSPGGGNTGGQYF.

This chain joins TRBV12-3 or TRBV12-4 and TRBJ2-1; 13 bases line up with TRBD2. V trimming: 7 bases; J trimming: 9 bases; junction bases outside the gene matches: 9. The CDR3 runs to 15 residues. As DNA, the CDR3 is TGTGCCAGCACCCCACTAGCGGGGGGGCTTAGTGAGCAGTTCTTC. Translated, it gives CASTPLAGGLSEQFF.

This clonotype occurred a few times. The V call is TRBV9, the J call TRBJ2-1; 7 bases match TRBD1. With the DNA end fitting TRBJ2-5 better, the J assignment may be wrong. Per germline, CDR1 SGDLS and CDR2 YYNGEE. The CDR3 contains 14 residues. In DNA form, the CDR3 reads TGTGCCAGCAGCGGGTGGGACAGACCCGGAACCCAGTACTTC. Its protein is CASSGWDRPGTQYF.

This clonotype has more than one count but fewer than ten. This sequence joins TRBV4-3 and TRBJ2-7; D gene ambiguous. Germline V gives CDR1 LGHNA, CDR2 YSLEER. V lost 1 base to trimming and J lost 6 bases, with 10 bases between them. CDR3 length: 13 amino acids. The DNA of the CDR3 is TGCGCCAGCAGCCAAGTTTATTTGAGCGAGCAGTACTTC. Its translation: CASSQVYLSEQYF.

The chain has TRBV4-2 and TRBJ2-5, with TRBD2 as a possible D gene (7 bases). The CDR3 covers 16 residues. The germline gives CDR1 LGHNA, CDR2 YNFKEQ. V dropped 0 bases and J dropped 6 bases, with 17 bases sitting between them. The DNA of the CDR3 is TGTGCCAGCAGCCAAGACGGACTAGTCCAGGGGCAGACCCAGTACTTC. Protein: CASSQDGLVQGQTQYF.

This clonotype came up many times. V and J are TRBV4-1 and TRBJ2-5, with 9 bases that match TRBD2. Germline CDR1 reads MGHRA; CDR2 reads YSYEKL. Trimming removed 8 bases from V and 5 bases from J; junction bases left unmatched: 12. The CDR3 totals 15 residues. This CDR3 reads CASGTGGGASETQYF. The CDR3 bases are TGCGCCAGCGGGACCGGCGGGGGGGCCTCGGAGACCCAGTACTTC.

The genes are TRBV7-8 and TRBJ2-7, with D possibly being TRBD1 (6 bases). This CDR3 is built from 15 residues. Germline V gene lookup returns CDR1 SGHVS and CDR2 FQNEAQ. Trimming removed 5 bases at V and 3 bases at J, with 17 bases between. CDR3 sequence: CASSQTGLGHYEQYF. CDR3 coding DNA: TGTGCCAGCAGCCAAACTGGCCTGGGACACTACGAGCAGTACTTC.

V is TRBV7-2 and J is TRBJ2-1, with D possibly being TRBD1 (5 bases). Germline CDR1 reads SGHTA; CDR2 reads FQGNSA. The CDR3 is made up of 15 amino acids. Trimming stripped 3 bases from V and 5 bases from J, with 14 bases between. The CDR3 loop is CASSFRFLQDNEQFF. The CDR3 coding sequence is TGTGCCAGCAGCTTTCGGTTTTTACAGGACAATGAGCAGTTCTTC.

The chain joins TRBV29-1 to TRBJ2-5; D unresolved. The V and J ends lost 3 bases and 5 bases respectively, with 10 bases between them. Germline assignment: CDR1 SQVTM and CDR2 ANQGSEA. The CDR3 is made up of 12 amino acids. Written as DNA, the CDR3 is TGCAGCGTTGATAAGTCTCAGGAGACCCAGTACTTC. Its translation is CSVDKSQETQYF.

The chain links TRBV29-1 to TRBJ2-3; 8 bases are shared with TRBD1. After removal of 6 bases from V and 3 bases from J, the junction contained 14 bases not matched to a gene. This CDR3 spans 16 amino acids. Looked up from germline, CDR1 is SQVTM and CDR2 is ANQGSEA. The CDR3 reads CSVGGGGTGGTDTQYF. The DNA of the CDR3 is TGCAGCGTGGGAGGTGGGGGGACAGGAGGGACAGATACGCAGTATTTT.

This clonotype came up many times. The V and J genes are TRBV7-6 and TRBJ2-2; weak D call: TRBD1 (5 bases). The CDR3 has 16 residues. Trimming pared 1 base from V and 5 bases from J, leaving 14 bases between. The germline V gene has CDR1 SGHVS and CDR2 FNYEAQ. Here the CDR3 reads CASSLGWTQKTGELFF. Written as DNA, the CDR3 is TGTGCCAGCAGCTTAGGTTGGACACAAAAGACCGGGGAGCTGTTTTTT.

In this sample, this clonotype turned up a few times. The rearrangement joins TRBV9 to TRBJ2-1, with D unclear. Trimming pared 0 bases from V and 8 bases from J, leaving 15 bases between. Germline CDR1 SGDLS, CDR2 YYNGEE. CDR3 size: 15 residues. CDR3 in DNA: TGTGCCAGCAGCGTAGTCGGACGCACTATGGATGAGCAGTTCTTC. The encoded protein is CASSVVGRTMDEQFF. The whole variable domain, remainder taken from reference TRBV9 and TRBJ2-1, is DSGVTQTPKHLITATGQRVTLRCSPRSGDLSVYWYQQSLDQGLQFLIQYYNGEERAKGNILERFSAQQFPDLHSELNLSSLELGDSALYFCASSVVGRTMDEQFFGPGTRLTVL.

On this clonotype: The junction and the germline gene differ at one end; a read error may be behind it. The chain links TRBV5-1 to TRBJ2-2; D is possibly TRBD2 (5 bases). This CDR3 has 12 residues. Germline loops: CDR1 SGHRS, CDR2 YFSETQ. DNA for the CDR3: TGCGCCAGCCGTCTTTTGGCCGGGGAGTTGTTTTTT. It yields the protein CASRLLAGELFF. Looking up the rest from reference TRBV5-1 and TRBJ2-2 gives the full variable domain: KAGVTQTPRYLIKTRGQQVTLSCSPISGHRSVSWYQQTPGQGLQFLFEYFSETQRNKGNFPGRFSGRQFSNSRSEMNVSTLELGDSALYLCASRLLAGELFFGEGSRLTVL.

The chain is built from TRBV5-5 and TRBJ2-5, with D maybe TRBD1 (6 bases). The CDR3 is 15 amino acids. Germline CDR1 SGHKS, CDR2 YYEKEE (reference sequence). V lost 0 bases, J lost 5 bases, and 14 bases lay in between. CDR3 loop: CASSLETGLGETQYF. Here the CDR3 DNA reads TGTGCCAGCAGCTTGGAAACAGGGTTGGGGGAGACCCAGTACTTC.